Shown below are 29 T cell receptor beta chains from a single sample sequenced in a study of blood T cell repertoires in COVID-19. The method was immunoSEQ multiplex PCR; TCRdb's version includes in-frame clones alone and lacks a portion of them. The sample consists of tens of thousands of clones, approximately 82% of them appearing once. The sequencing sample was made of peripheral blood. These receptors originate from a man aged 45-65 years with active COVID-19.

V usage is TRBV3-1 (or the pseudogene TRBV3-2) and J usage is TRBJ2-3; 16 nucleotides agree with TRBD2. V was pared by 2 bases and J by 3 bases, with 8 bases of the junction left unmatched. This CDR3 is built from 19 residues. The germline gives CDR1 LGHDT, CDR2 YNNKEL (reference sequence). The CDR3 is CASSQLGTSGGGGTDTQYF. The DNA for the CDR3 is TGTGCCAGCAGCCAACTCGGGACTAGCGGGGGGGGCGGGACAGATACGCAGTATTTT.

The sample holds one count of this clone. This chain links TRBV11-2 with TRBJ1-2; 8 nucleotides align to TRBD1. Germline CDR1 reads SGHAT; CDR2 reads FQNNGV. The CDR3 spans 14 residues. Trimming took 2 bases from V and 8 from J; bases not matched to a gene: 7. CDR3 residues: CASSLSRTGSGYTF. CDR3 coding DNA: TGTGCCAGCAGCTTATCTCGGACAGGGAGCGGCTACACCTTC.

The chain has TRBV18 and TRBJ1-2; TRBD1 matches at 8 bases. The germline CDR1 and CDR2 sequences are KGHSH and LQKENI. After removal of 3 bases from V and 6 bases from J, the junction contained 12 bases not matched to a gene. The CDR3 spans 16 residues. As DNA, the CDR3 is TGTGCCAGCTCACCCCTCAGGGGGCCTACCACCCATGGCTACACCTTC. Translation: CASSPLRGPTTHGYTF.

CDR3 coding DNA: TGCAGCGTTGAAGAGGGACAGAGCGAGGGCTACACCTTC. Translated, it gives CSVEEGQSEGYTF. The J gene is TRBJ1-2, the V gene TRBV29-1; 7 bases are shared with TRBD1. Germline V gives CDR1 SQVTM, CDR2 ANQGSEA. This CDR3 has 13 amino acids. V was pared by 0 bases and J by 8 bases, with 6 bases of the junction left unmatched. The whole variable domain, remainder taken from reference TRBV29-1 and TRBJ1-2, is SAVISQKPSRDICQRGTSLTIQCQVDSQVTMMFWYRQQPGQSLTLIATANQGSEATYESGFVIDKFPISRPNLTFSTLTVSNMSPEDSSIYLCSVEEGQSEGYTFGSGTRLTVV.

V is TRBV6-1 and J is TRBJ2-1; the D is unclear. CDR1 and CDR2 (germline): MNHNS, SASEGT. V lost 2 bases and J lost 6, with 14 bases in between. The CDR3 is made up of 15 amino acids. The CDR3 loop is CASSETMGSINEQFF. In DNA form, the CDR3 reads TGTGCCAGCAGTGAAACGATGGGCTCAATCAATGAGCAGTTCTTC.

The rearrangement joins TRBV19 to TRBJ2-1; 8 nucleotides line up with TRBD2. Germline assignment: CDR1 LNHDA and CDR2 SQIVND (reference sequence). After removal of 4 bases from V and 6 bases from J, the junction contained 8 bases not matched to a gene. The CDR3 spans 15 residues. Here the CDR3 DNA reads TGTGCCAGTAGTAGGGGCGGGGGGCCTGGCAATGAGCAGTTCTTC. This sequence encodes CASSRGGGPGNEQFF.

This rearrangement joins TRBV19 to TRBJ2-5; maybe TRBD2 (5 bases). This CDR3 region has 13 residues. V was cut by 4 bases and J by 5 bases, with 11 bases left in between. Looked up from germline, CDR1 is LNHDA and CDR2 is SQIVND (reference sequence). The CDR3 loop reads CASSTSLEETQYF. For the CDR3, the DNA is TGTGCCAGTAGTACTAGCTTAGAGGAGACCCAGTACTTC.

This clone was counted a few times. The J gene is TRBJ2-7, the V gene TRBV7-2; a possible D gene is TRBD1 (5 bases). Trimming shortened V by 1 base and J by 0 bases, and 10 bases separated the two germline ends. The V gene's germline CDR1 is SGHTA and CDR2 FQGNSA. This CDR3 region has 15 residues. CDR3 residues: CASSLGGLSSYEQYF. CDR3 DNA sequence: TGTGCCAGCAGCTTAGGGGGCCTGAGCTCCTACGAGCAGTACTTC.

The chain combines TRBV6-6 with TRBJ2-1; D uncertain. CDR3 length equals 16 residues. Trimming cost V 4 bases and J 0 bases, with 13 bases left between them. Germline V CDR1 and CDR2: MNHNY, SVGAGI (reference sequence). The CDR3 sequence is CASSSLMGSSYNEQFF. The CDR3, as DNA: TGTGCCAGCAGTTCGCTGATGGGCAGCTCCTACAATGAGCAGTTCTTC.

The V gene is TRBV5-1, the J gene TRBJ2-7, with 8 bases that match TRBD2. The CDR3 length is 15 residues. The germline V gene has CDR1 SGHRS and CDR2 YFSETQ. Trimming took 3 bases from V and 7 from J; bases not matched to a gene: 12. The DNA for the CDR3 is TGCGCCAGCAGCTCTAACCAAGCGGGAGTAGGTGAGCAGTACTTC. Encoded protein: CASSSNQAGVGEQYF.

The V and J genes are TRBV3-1 (or the pseudogene TRBV3-2) and TRBJ2-1; 10 bases align to TRBD2. The CDR3 loop spans 15 amino acids. Germline loops: CDR1 LGHDT, CDR2 YNNKEL (reference sequence). The V gene end was trimmed by 4 bases and the J gene end by 4 bases; junction bases not matched to a gene: 4. The CDR3 protein is CASSPGTSEYNEQFF. The CDR3 DNA follows: TGTGCCAGCAGCCCCGGGACTAGCGAATACAATGAGCAGTTCTTC.

The chain joins TRBV21-1 to TRBJ2-7; the table's TRBD1 call for D was not verified on the DNA. TRBV21-1 is a documented pseudogene. CDR3 length: 15 residues. CDR3 DNA sequence: TGTGCCACCACTCGCACCTTGGGACAGGGCTACGAGCAGTACTTC. Translating it yields CATTRTLGQGYEQYF.

The V call is TRBV4-3, the J call TRBJ2-3; perhaps TRBD2 as D (6 bases). Trimming took off 1 base at V and 7 bases at J, with 12 bases between the two ends. Per germline, CDR1 LGHNA and CDR2 YSLEER. This CDR3 has 14 residues. In nucleotides, the CDR3 is TGCGCCAGCAGCCAAGGGAGGGGCCGTAATACGCAGTATTTT. This gives the protein CASSQGRGRNTQYF.

This chain joins TRBV11-2 and TRBJ2-5, with a tentative D call TRBD1 (5 bases). The CDR3 spans 16 residues. V lost 2 bases to trimming and J lost 4 bases, with 17 bases between them. Per the germline V gene, CDR1 is SGHAT and CDR2 is FQNNGV. CDR3 residues: CASSLSSDSVAETQYF. CDR3 DNA: TGTGCCAGCAGCTTATCATCAGACAGCGTGGCAGAGACCCAGTACTTC.

This rearrangement joins TRBV24-1 to TRBJ2-2; 8 positions agree with TRBD2. Germline-derived CDR1 and CDR2 are KGHDR and SFDVKD. The CDR3 sequence is 17 residues long. Losses at the gene ends were 4 bases for V and 6 bases for J; bases not matched to a gene: 12. The CDR3 DNA is TGTGCCACCAGTGACTTAGGTAGCGGGATAAAATCCGGGGAGCTGTTTTTT. Its protein product is CATSDLGSGIKSGELFF.

This sequence joins TRBV5-1 and TRBJ1-5; D is possibly TRBD1 (6 bases). The germline V gene encodes CDR1 SGHRS and CDR2 YFSETQ. This CDR3 has 15 amino acids. The V and J ends lost 4 bases and 4 bases respectively, with 15 bases between them. The CDR3 spells CASSIEDSLNQPQHF. The CDR3 DNA reads as TGCGCCAGCAGCATTGAGGACAGCCTGAATCAGCCCCAGCATTTT.

The chain carries TRBV2 and TRBJ2-3; no definite D call. V was clipped by 6 bases and J by 2 bases, with 9 bases between them. Germline-derived CDR1 and CDR2 are SNHLY and FYNNEI. The CDR3 covers 13 residues. CDR3 sequence: CASSRDNTDTQYF. CDR3 nucleotide sequence: TGTGCCAGCAGCCGAGACAACACAGATACGCAGTATTTT.

J is TRBJ2-4 and V is TRBV7-9; 8 nucleotides match TRBD1. CDR3 length equals 16 residues. Per the germline V gene, CDR1 is SEHNR and CDR2 is FQNEAQ (reference sequence). Trimming removed 5 bases from V and 0 bases from J; junction bases left unmatched: 6. CDR3 residues: CASSPRTGLAKNIQYF. DNA of the CDR3: TGTGCCAGCAGCCCCCGGACAGGGCTAGCCAAAAACATTCAGTACTTC.

The chain carries TRBV19 and TRBJ2-7; 7 bases are shared with TRBD1. This CDR3 region has 13 residues. The V segment lost 6 bases and the J segment 2 bases; nucleotides outside the gene matches: 4. From germline, CDR1 is LNHDA and CDR2 SQIVND (reference sequence). CDR3 nucleotide sequence: TGTGCCAGTAGACCAGGGGGAACCTACGAGCAGTACTTC. This codes for CASRPGGTYEQYF. Full variable domain (rest looked up from reference TRBV19 and TRBJ2-7): DGGITQSPKYLFRKEGQNVTLSCEQNLNHDAMYWYRQDPGQGLRLIYYSQIVNDFQKGDIAEGYSVSREKKESFPLTVTSAQKNPTAFYLCASRPGGTYEQYFGPGTRLTVT.

This clone was observed a handful of times. The chain has TRBV10-2 and TRBJ1-2, with 9 bases fitting TRBD1. CDR3 length: 12 amino acids. V was pared by 5 bases and J by 8 bases, with 3 bases of the junction left unmatched. The germline gives CDR1 WSHSY, CDR2 SAAADI. This CDR3 reads CASSWDRDGYTF. The CDR3 nucleotides are TGCGCCAGCAGTTGGGACAGGGACGGCTACACCTTC.

The J gene is TRBJ2-3, the V gene TRBV11-2; D remains ambiguous. Trimming pared 4 bases from V and 6 bases from J, leaving 11 bases between. This CDR3 spans 13 amino acids. Per the germline V gene, CDR1 is SGHAT and CDR2 is FQNNGV. CDR3 region: CASSYNSGDTQYF. CDR3 DNA sequence: TGTGCCAGCAGCTATAATTCCGGTGATACGCAGTATTTT.

The V and J genes are TRBV6-5 and TRBJ1-2; maybe TRBD1 (5 bases). CDR3 length: 15 residues. V was shortened by 8 bases and J by 0 bases, with 16 bases between the two germline ends. Germline assignment: CDR1 MNHEY and CDR2 SVGAGI. The DNA for the CDR3 is TGTGCCAGCCCAGCCGGGGGGGGTCCTAACTATGGCTACACCTTC. Translated, it gives CASPAGGGPNYGYTF.

This chain uses TRBV18 with TRBJ2-2, with D maybe TRBD2 (6 bases). Germline CDR1 and CDR2: KGHSH and LQKENI. The CDR3 is 15 amino acids. V was trimmed by 3 bases and J by 9 bases, leaving 17 bases between them. CDR3 loop: CASSPTGTSSRELFF. As DNA, the CDR3 is TGTGCCAGCTCACCGACCGGGACTTCGAGCCGGGAGCTGTTTTTT.

The rearrangement uses TRBV7-6 and TRBJ2-5, with TRBD2 matching over 10 bases. This CDR3 contains 15 residues. Germline trimming cut 5 bases from V and 2 bases from J; bases unmatched to any gene: 5. Per the germline V gene, CDR1 is SGHVS and CDR2 is FNYEAQ. In DNA form, the CDR3 reads TGTGCCAGCAGCCACCAGCGGGGGGGACAAGAGACCCAGTACTTC. Residues: CASSHQRGGQETQYF.

The chain joins TRBV7-3 to TRBJ2-1; 9 nucleotides agree with TRBD2. Germline trimming cut 3 bases from V and 0 bases from J; bases unmatched to any gene: 0. The germline CDR1 and CDR2 sequences are SGHTA and FQGTGA. The CDR3 sequence is 15 residues long. The CDR3 spells CASSFSGSSYNEQFF. The CDR3 coding sequence is TGTGCCAGCAGCTTTAGCGGGAGCTCCTACAATGAGCAGTTCTTC.

The rearrangement joins TRBV21-1 to TRBJ1-4; TRBD1 is taken as the D call from the table, unchecked against the DNA. TRBV21-1 is deemed a pseudogene. CDR3 length equals 14 residues. The CDR3 bases are TGTGCCAGCAGCATAGAGGACAACTTTGAAAAACTGTTTTTT. As protein: CASSIEDNFEKLFF.

This chain joins TRBV7-9 and TRBJ1-3, with a tentative D call TRBD1 (6 bases). The V gene lost 3 bases and the J gene lost 1 base, with 7 bases spanning the gap. The CDR3 extends over 14 amino acids. Looked up from germline, CDR1 is SEHNR and CDR2 is FQNEAQ (reference sequence). The CDR3, as DNA: TGTGCCAGCAGCTTGGGACATTCTGGAAACACCATATATTTT. Residues: CASSLGHSGNTIYF.

The rearrangement joins TRBV21-1 to TRBJ2-2; the table's D call TRBD1 went unverified against the DNA. TRBV21-1 is classified as a pseudogene. The CDR3 consists of 18 residues. The CDR3 is CASSRDRDRATHTGELFF. CDR3 nucleotides: TGTGCCAGCAGCAGAGACCGGGACAGGGCCACCCACACCGGGGAGCTGTTTTTT.

This chain uses TRBV10-1 with TRBJ2-7; 8 bases align to TRBD1. Germline V lookup: CDR1 WNHNN, CDR2 SYGVQD (reference sequence). Trimming took 4 bases from V and 5 from J; bases not matched to a gene: 1. This CDR3 region has 12 residues. In nucleotides, the CDR3 is TGCGCCAGCAGTGGGACAGGGAACGAGCAGTACTTC. It translates to CASSGTGNEQYF.